The 25 T cell receptor beta chains given below trace back to one sample, sequenced in a study of cytomegalovirus exposure and HLA in healthy donors. PCR primers comprised 60 Vbeta and 13 Jbeta primers. Clones were read by immunoSEQ multiplex PCR, and TCRdb kept only the in-frame ones, dropping some. The sample lists about 110,000 clones, roughly three quarters occurring once. Sequences were obtained from PBMCs. The source is a man aged 40-50 years in good health and CMV-seropositive.

The chain uses TRBV6-6 and TRBJ2-7, with D possibly matching TRBD2 (6 bases). The germline V gene encodes CDR1 MNHNY and CDR2 SVGAGI (reference sequence). The V end lost 5 bases, the J end lost 7 bases, and 18 bases lay between the germline ends. CDR3 size: 14 residues. DNA of the CDR3: TGTGCCAGCAGTCACCCCGGGACTTTTATTGAGCAGTACTTC. This translates into CASSHPGTFIEQYF.

V and J are TRBV2 and TRBJ1-5; D ambiguous. This CDR3 spans 17 amino acids. Germline CDR1 SNHLY, CDR2 FYNNEI. V shed 6 bases and J shed 0 bases, with 18 bases lying between them. CDR3 region: CASSADIAYHSNQPQHF. The CDR3 nucleotides are TGTGCCAGCAGCGCAGACATTGCCTATCATAGCAATCAGCCCCAGCATTTT.

The chain carries TRBV6-5 and TRBJ2-3; tentative D call: TRBD2 (6 bases). From germline, CDR1 is MNHEY and CDR2 SVGAGI. The CDR3 totals 15 residues. The germline V and J ends were trimmed by 0 bases and 6 bases, with 13 bases remaining between them. The CDR3 sequence is CASSYSQPGVDTQYF. The CDR3 DNA is TGTGCCAGCAGTTACTCCCAACCGGGAGTGGATACGCAGTATTTT.

The chain couples TRBV7-2 to TRBJ2-7; tentatively, D is TRBD1 (5 bases). CDR1 and CDR2 (germline): SGHTA, FQGNSA. The CDR3 is made up of 15 amino acids. V was cut by 5 bases and J by 0 bases, with 14 bases left in between. As DNA, the CDR3 is TGTGCCAGCAGCCCTACGTGGGGCATCTCCTACGAGCAGTACTTC. It yields the protein CASSPTWGISYEQYF.

This clone came up a few times. J is TRBJ2-6 and V is TRBV27; D gene ambiguous. This CDR3 contains 17 residues. Looked up from germline, CDR1 is MNHEY and CDR2 is SMNVEV (reference sequence). V was clipped by 3 bases and J by 2 bases, with 14 bases between them. CDR3 in amino acids: CASSFGPVLPGANVLTF. The CDR3 DNA reads as TGTGCCAGCAGTTTTGGGCCAGTTCTTCCTGGGGCCAACGTCCTGACTTTC.

Points on this clone: The sample contains more than one DNA sequence encoding this CDR3. The chain links TRBV7-2 to TRBJ2-3, with D uncertain. Germline lookup yields CDR1 SGHTA and CDR2 FQGNSA. This CDR3 comprises 11 residues. Between the trimmed V and J ends, which lost 4 bases and 3 bases, there was a span of 2 bases. The DNA of the CDR3 is TGTGCCAGCAGCTCTACAGATACGCAGTATTTT. It translates to CASSSTDTQYF.

The chain combines TRBV10-2 with TRBJ1-2; TRBD1 is a possible D gene (6 bases). CDR1 is WSHSY, CDR2 SAAADI, per germline. The CDR3 spans 12 residues. The V and J ends lost 2 bases and 6 bases respectively, with 7 bases between them. The CDR3 spells CASSEAGDGYTF. The CDR3 region has the DNA TGCGCCAGCAGTGAGGCAGGGGATGGCTACACCTTC.

The rearrangement joins TRBV30 to TRBJ2-7; possibly TRBD1 for D (6 bases). The length of the CDR3 is 12 residues. V was pared by 2 bases and J by 5 bases, with 10 bases between. The germline CDR1 and CDR2 sequences are GTSNPN and SVGIG (reference sequence). The DNA for the CDR3 is TGTGCCTGGAGTACCAGGGGAGACGAGCAGTACTTC. Amino acids: CAWSTRGDEQYF.

Concerning this clone itself: Compared with germline, one end of the junction differs, possibly owing to a read error. This sample also contains other DNA sequences that code for the same CDR3. The chain recombines TRBV6-5 with TRBJ1-2; D is undetermined. Germline values: CDR1 MNHEY, CDR2 SVGAGI. This CDR3 is built from 13 residues. The CDR3 region is CASSYSQNYGYTF. DNA for the CDR3: TGCGCCAGCAGTTATAGCCAAAACTATGGCTACACCTTC.

The chain is built from TRBV19 and TRBJ1-5; D not certain. The CDR3 runs to 15 residues. The V end lost 6 bases, the J end lost 2 bases, and 14 bases lay between the germline ends. Germline CDR1 and CDR2: LNHDA and SQIVND (reference sequence). DNA for the CDR3: TGTGCCAGTAGCGGAAGCGGGGTTGGCAATCAGCCCCAGCATTTT. Its protein product is CASSGSGVGNQPQHF.

This clone came up once. The rearrangement links TRBV9 to TRBJ1-2, with D tentatively TRBD1 (6 bases). CDR1 SGDLS and CDR2 YYNGEE come from the germline V gene. The CDR3 has 12 amino acids. Trimming pared 3 bases from V and 5 bases from J, leaving 8 bases between. The CDR3 protein is CASSGGQYGYTF. In DNA form, the CDR3 reads TGTGCCAGCAGCGGGGGACAATATGGCTACACCTTC.

The J gene is TRBJ2-5, the V gene TRBV30; the match to TRBD1 covers 8 bases. Trimming removed 1 base from V and 5 bases from J; junction bases left unmatched: 3. CDR1 is GTSNPN, CDR2 SVGIG, per germline (reference sequence). This CDR3 has 13 residues. The CDR3 sequence: CAWSGTGRETQYF. CDR3 DNA sequence: TGTGCCTGGAGTGGGACAGGGCGGGAGACCCAGTACTTC.

This clone was found a few times. J is TRBJ1-4 and V is TRBV15; unclear D gene. The V gene's germline CDR1 is LNHNV and CDR2 YYDKDF (reference sequence). Trimming removed 4 bases at V and 8 bases at J, with 11 bases between. This CDR3 has 13 amino acids. The DNA of the CDR3 is TGTGCCACCAGCAACCCCGCCCGGGAAAAACTGTTTTTT. Residues: CATSNPAREKLFF.

The table lists this clone with a few counts. The V and J genes are TRBV27 and TRBJ1-3; D is uncertain. The V and J ends lost 4 bases and 0 bases respectively, with 7 bases between them. CDR3 length: 14 residues. Per the germline V gene, CDR1 is MNHEY and CDR2 is SMNVEV (reference sequence). CDR3 nucleotide sequence: TGTGCCAGCAGTTCGGTGTCCTCTGGAAACACCATATATTTT. Translated: CASSSVSSGNTIYF.

V is TRBV19 and J is TRBJ2-7; tentative D call: TRBD2 (6 bases). Germline CDR1 and CDR2: LNHDA and SQIVND (reference sequence). V was cut by 5 bases and J by 1 base, with 12 bases left in between. This CDR3 comprises 14 residues. CDR3 residues: CASSPLASSYEQYF. DNA of the CDR3: TGTGCCAGTAGTCCCCTAGCGTCATCCTACGAGCAGTACTTC.

CDR3 DNA sequence: TGTGCCAGCAGCCCCAGGCTGAACACTGAAGCTTTCTTT. This sequence encodes CASSPRLNTEAFF. The chain is built from TRBV9 and TRBJ1-1, with D unclear. Trimming left V 4 bases short and J 0 bases short, with 7 bases between. CDR1 is SGDLS, CDR2 YYNGEE, per germline. This CDR3 has 13 residues.

This chain connects TRBV30 to TRBJ1-6, with 7 bases lining up with TRBD1. The V gene's germline CDR1 is GTSNPN and CDR2 SVGIG (reference sequence). J was trimmed by 7 bases and V by 5 bases; bases with no gene match: 5. This CDR3 is 13 amino acids long. The CDR3 loop is CAWEQGTNSPLHF. In nucleotides, the CDR3 is TGTGCCTGGGAACAGGGGACCAATTCACCCCTCCACTTT.

The gene calls are TRBV7-7 and TRBJ2-1; 7 bases fit TRBD1. V was pared by 1 base and J by 8 bases, with 11 bases of the junction left unmatched. The CDR3 length is 16 residues. From germline, CDR1 is SSHAT and CDR2 FNYEAQ (reference sequence). The CDR3 DNA reads as TGTGCCAGCAGCTTAGAAGGTAGCAGGGGGTTGGATGAGCAGTTCTTC. Translating it yields CASSLEGSRGLDEQFF. Drawing the rest from reference TRBV7-7 and TRBJ2-1, the complete variable domain is GAGVSQSPRYKVTKRGQDVTLRCDPISSHATLYWYQQALGQGPEFLTYFNYEAQPDKSGLPSDRFSAERPEGSISTLTIQRTEQRDSAMYRCASSLEGSRGLDEQFFGPGTRLTVL.

V and J are TRBV27 and TRBJ1-2; 9 nucleotides align to TRBD1. Germline CDR1 and CDR2: MNHEY and SMNVEV (reference sequence). This CDR3 spans 14 amino acids. V lost 3 bases to trimming and J lost 5 bases; unmatched junction nucleotides: 4. The chain's CDR3 is CASSLDRGNYGYTF. CDR3 coding DNA: TGTGCCAGCAGTTTGGACAGGGGAAATTATGGCTACACCTTC.

The chain joins TRBV18 to TRBJ1-3; 8 bases match TRBD1. This CDR3 spans 15 amino acids. Germline lookup yields CDR1 KGHSH and CDR2 LQKENI. The V gene end was trimmed by 6 bases and the J gene end by 6 bases; junction bases not matched to a gene: 10. DNA for the CDR3: TGTGCCAGCTCTCCGGGACAGGCCCGATTAAACACCATATATTTT. It specifies CASSPGQARLNTIYF. Based on the CDR3 plus reference TRBV18 and TRBJ1-3, the full variable domain is NAGVMQNPRHLVRRRGQEARLRCSPMKGHSHVYWYRQLPEEGLKFMVYLQKENIIDESGMPKERFSAEFPKEGPSILRIQQVVRGDSAAYFCASSPGQARLNTIYFGEGSWLTVV.

This clone has only a few counts. J is TRBJ2-1 and V is TRBV2, with 9 bases matching TRBD2. After removal of 7 bases from V and 5 bases from J, the junction contained 6 bases not matched to a gene. Germline CDR1 is SNHLY and CDR2 is FYNNEI. The CDR3 consists of 14 residues. CDR3 region: CASTEREVNNEQFF. The CDR3 DNA sequence: TGTGCCAGCACCGAGCGGGAGGTCAACAATGAGCAGTTCTTC.

This rearrangement joins TRBV7-6 to TRBJ2-5; unclear D gene. The V and J ends lost 8 bases and 5 bases respectively, with 18 bases between them. The germline CDR1 and CDR2 sequences are SGHVS and FNYEAQ. This CDR3 is built from 14 residues. The CDR3 region is CASSRAPRLETQYF. CDR3 DNA: TGTGCCAGCTCGCGAGCGCCTCGTTTGGAGACCCAGTACTTC.

V is TRBV27 and J is TRBJ1-1; 9 bases are shared with TRBD1. Germline CDR1 MNHEY, CDR2 SMNVEV (reference sequence). V lost 10 bases and J lost 3; bases outside the gene matches: 12. The CDR3 is made up of 15 amino acids. CDR3 in amino acids: CATTSGQGMHTEAFF. CDR3 coding DNA: TGTGCCACAACATCGGGACAGGGAATGCACACTGAAGCTTTCTTT.

This clone was picked up a small number of times. The rearrangement joins TRBV6-5 to TRBJ1-1; D gene ambiguous. CDR1 is MNHEY, CDR2 SVGAGI, per germline. There are 12 residues in the CDR3. Trimming stripped 10 bases from V and 1 base from J, with 10 bases between. The CDR3 DNA reads TGTGCCATTAGAAGAGCGAACACTGAAGCTTTCTTT. This codes for CAIRRANTEAFF.

The V call is TRBV6-6, the J call TRBJ1-6; the match to TRBD1 covers 7 bases. J lost 10 bases, V lost 6 bases, and 9 bases had no gene match. Germline-derived CDR1 and CDR2 are MNHNY and SVGAGI (reference sequence). The CDR3 is made up of 14 amino acids. CDR3 DNA: TGTGCCAGCAGCACCGGGACAGAAGGGTCACCCCTCCACTTT. Its protein is CASSTGTEGSPLHF.